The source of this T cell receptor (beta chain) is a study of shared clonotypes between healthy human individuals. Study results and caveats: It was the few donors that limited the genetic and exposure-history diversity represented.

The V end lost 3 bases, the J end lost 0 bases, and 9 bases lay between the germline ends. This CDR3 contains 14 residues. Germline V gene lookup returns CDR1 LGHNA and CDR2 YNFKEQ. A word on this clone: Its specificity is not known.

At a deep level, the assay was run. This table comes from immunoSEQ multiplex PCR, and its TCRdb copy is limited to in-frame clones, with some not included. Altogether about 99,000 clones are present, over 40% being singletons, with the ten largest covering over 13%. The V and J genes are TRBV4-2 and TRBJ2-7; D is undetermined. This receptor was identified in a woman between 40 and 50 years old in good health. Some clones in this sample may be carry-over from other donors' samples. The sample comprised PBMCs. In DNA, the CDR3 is TGTGCCAGCAGCCATACACGAATCTCCTACGAGCAGTACTTC. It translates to CASSHTRISYEQYF.